Included here is one T cell receptor (beta chain) sequence, with context. The record originates from a study of shared clonotypes between healthy human individuals. V was clipped by 7 bases and J by 0 bases, with 20 bases between them. Per germline, CDR1 SEHNR and CDR2 FQNEAQ (reference sequence). This CDR3 spans 17 amino acids. Clones were read by immunoSEQ multiplex PCR, and TCRdb kept only the in-frame ones, dropping some. The sample comprises around 600,000 clones, about 95% of which are singletons, and about 0.11% rests with the top ten. Naive CD8 isolation took CD45RO-negative cells positively selected for CCR7 and excluded terminally differentiated effector memory CD45RA+ cells.

The TCR sequence derives from a woman aged 30 to 39 in good health. The specimen was naive CD8+ T cells sorted from blood. V usage is TRBV7-9 and J usage is TRBJ2-3; D gene unclear. The CDR3 DNA is TGTGCCAGCAAATCGTTGGGTTATGCAACTAGCACAGATACGCAGTATTTT. This sequence encodes CASKSLGYATSTDTQYF.